This TCR beta chain is drawn from a study of tumor and adjacent non-tumor tissue in lung cancer. Three rounds of nested PCR, following a modified ARM-PCR protocol, produced the TCRbeta library. TCRdb re-called the multiplex PCR reads with MiXCR, one entry per CDR3 protein. The table has 95,000 to 150,000 distinct CDR3 sequences, approximately 66% seen once. To note about this clonotype: Its matching antigen is unknown. One junction end does not reproduce the germline sequence, and a read error may be involved.

General observations from the study: Significantly higher TCR diversity was found in tumor than normal lung. Higher tumor TCR diversity was associated with shorter survival. Top 100 clones took a larger repertoire share in normal lung.

No cell sorting was done before RNA was extracted from the tissue. Chemotherapy-naive patients with new lung cancer underwent thoracic surgery in China, August–November 2014. The CDR3 consists of 14 residues. Germline CDR1 reads WSHSY; CDR2 reads SAAADI. The sequence was obtained from a man aged 25 to 40 with non-small cell lung cancer. What was sequenced was lung tumor tissue. The chain carries TRBV10-2 and TRBJ1-1; D unresolved. CDR3 amino acids: CANSVESGFTEAFF. The CDR3 coding sequence is TGCGCCAACAGTGTAGAGTCGGGGTTCACTGAAGCTTTCTTT.